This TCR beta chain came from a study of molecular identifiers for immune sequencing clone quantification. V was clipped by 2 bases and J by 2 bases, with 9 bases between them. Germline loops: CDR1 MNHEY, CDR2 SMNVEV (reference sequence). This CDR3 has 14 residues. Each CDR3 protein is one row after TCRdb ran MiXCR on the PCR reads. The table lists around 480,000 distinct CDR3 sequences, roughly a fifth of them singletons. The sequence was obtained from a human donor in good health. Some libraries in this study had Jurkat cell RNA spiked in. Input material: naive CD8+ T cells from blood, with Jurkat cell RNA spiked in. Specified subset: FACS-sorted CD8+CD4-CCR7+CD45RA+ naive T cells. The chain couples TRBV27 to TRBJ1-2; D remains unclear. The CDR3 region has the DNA TGTGCCAGCAGTTTAGTGGAGGCGAACTATGGCTACACCTTC. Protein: CASSLVEANYGYTF.